This T cell receptor beta chain derives from a study of cytomegalovirus exposure and HLA in healthy donors. Study-wide background: Researchers previously reported finding some 110 million unique TCR beta sequences from 170 million or so T cells. Caucasian-associated ancestry cluster membership applied to 75% to 85% of around 400 genotyped donors.

The PCR made use of 60 Vbeta and 13 Jbeta primers. Assay: immunoSEQ multiplex PCR; the TCRdb copy retains only in-frame clones and omits some. The repertoire holds 70,000 to 80,000 clones, with roughly four fifths as singletons. Concerning this clone itself: The antigen remains undetermined.

The study, taken as a whole, reports: In an earlier analysis, productive rearrangement rates for most beta V segments clustered near 87% or 30%.

V was clipped by 5 bases and J by 8 bases; unmatched bases: 6. CDR3 length equals 13 residues. CDR1 GTSNPN and CDR2 SVGIG come from the germline V gene (reference sequence). Material: PBMCs. The rearrangement uses TRBV30 and TRBJ2-4; 10 bases fit TRBD1. The receptor comes from a man between 18 and 35 years old in good health and CMV-seronegative. CDR3 residues: CAWGGTGAYIQYF. In DNA, the CDR3 is TGTGCCTGGGGAGGGACAGGGGCTTACATTCAGTACTTC.